A single sample gave rise to the 25 T cell receptor beta chains below, sequenced in a study of blood T cell repertoires in COVID-19. This table comes from immunoSEQ multiplex PCR, and its TCRdb copy is limited to in-frame clones, with some not included. This table has about 68,000 clones, about 87% appearing once. The material sequenced was peripheral blood. These receptor sequences come from a human donor in a cohort sampled during active COVID-19.

The rearrangement uses TRBV10-2 and TRBJ1-5; no clear D gene. CDR1 is WSHSY and CDR2 is SAAADI in the germline V gene. Trimming left V 3 bases short and J 6 bases short, with 12 bases between. The CDR3 covers 14 residues. CDR3 residues: CASSDTVYGQPQHF. DNA for the CDR3: TGCGCCAGCAGTGATACCGTCTACGGTCAGCCCCAGCATTTT.

In nucleotides, the CDR3 is TGTGCCAGCAGCTACTCCGGGACAGGAATAACCGGGGAGCTGTTTTTT. This sequence encodes CASSYSGTGITGELFF. This chain links TRBV11-2 with TRBJ2-2; 8 bases map to TRBD1. Looked up from germline, CDR1 is SGHAT and CDR2 is FQNNGV. V trimming: 4 bases; J trimming: 5 bases; junction bases outside the gene matches: 9. This CDR3 has 16 amino acids.

CDR3 sequence (DNA): TGCGCCAGCAGCCAAGGACGGTGGGTGGAGAATGAGCAGTTCTTC. As protein: CASSQGRWVENEQFF. The gene calls are TRBV4-1 and TRBJ2-1; D gene ambiguous. V was cut by 1 base and J by 7 bases, with 14 bases left in between. The CDR3 has 15 residues. The germline CDR1 and CDR2 sequences are MGHRA and YSYEKL.

This rearrangement joins TRBV19 to TRBJ2-7; TRBD2 matches at 11 bases. Germline V gene sequence: CDR1 LNHDA, CDR2 SQIVND (reference sequence). The V gene end was trimmed by 4 bases and the J gene end by 2 bases; junction bases not matched to a gene: 4. The CDR3 sequence is 15 residues long. The chain's CDR3 is CASSRAGLAAYEQYF. CDR3 DNA: TGTGCCAGTAGTAGGGCGGGACTAGCGGCCTACGAGCAGTACTTC.

The chain recombines TRBV6-5 with TRBJ1-5; tentatively, D is TRBD1 (6 bases). The V end lost 4 bases, the J end lost 4 bases, and 11 bases lay between the germline ends. Germline V gene lookup returns CDR1 MNHEY and CDR2 SVGAGI. This CDR3 is built from 14 residues. The CDR3 loop reads CASSFGQTNQPQHF. The CDR3 DNA follows: TGTGCCAGCAGTTTCGGACAGACTAATCAGCCCCAGCATTTT.

This clone was counted between two and nine times. The rearrangement uses TRBV3-1 (or the pseudogene TRBV3-2) and TRBJ1-6, with D perhaps matching TRBD1 (6 bases). Germline V gives CDR1 LGHDT, CDR2 YNNKEL (reference sequence). The V end was cut by 3 bases, the J end by 8 bases, with 8 bases between. The CDR3 covers 13 residues. This CDR3 is CASSHGQYSPLHF. The CDR3 nucleotides read TGTGCCAGCAGCCATGGACAGTATTCACCCCTCCACTTT.

The gene calls are TRBV6-5 and TRBJ2-2; a weak D match, TRBD2 (5 bases). CDR1 is MNHEY and CDR2 is SVGAGI in the germline V gene. V lost 7 bases and J lost 0, with 12 bases in between. The CDR3 is 15 amino acids. This CDR3 reads CASILAPANTGELFF. CDR3 bases: TGTGCCAGCATTCTAGCTCCTGCGAACACCGGGGAGCTGTTTTTT.

The CDR3 spells CASSLNLGRGPYGYTF. In DNA, the CDR3 is TGCGCCAGCAGCTTGAATCTTGGCAGGGGGCCCTATGGCTACACCTTC. The chain joins TRBV5-1 to TRBJ1-2, with 8 bases lining up with TRBD1. Per the germline V gene, CDR1 is SGHRS and CDR2 is YFSETQ. Germline trimming cut 1 base from V and 4 bases from J; bases unmatched to any gene: 9. The CDR3 totals 16 residues.

CDR3 amino acids: CASSPGLAGPQETQYF. The CDR3 DNA is TGCGCCAGCAGCCCCGGACTAGCGGGACCCCAAGAGACCCAGTACTTC. The chain uses TRBV5-1 and TRBJ2-5, with 12 bases fitting TRBD2. With 4 bases clipped from V and 1 base from J, the junction kept 5 bases outside the gene matches. Germline lookup yields CDR1 SGHRS and CDR2 YFSETQ. The CDR3 has 16 amino acids.

The chain is built from TRBV4-2 and TRBJ1-5; D not certain. Germline values: CDR1 LGHNA, CDR2 YNFKEQ. V shed 0 bases and J shed 0 bases, with 9 bases lying between them. The CDR3 loop spans 16 amino acids. CDR3 sequence reads: CASSQDGPGSNQPQHF. CDR3 bases: TGTGCCAGCAGCCAAGATGGCCCGGGTAGCAATCAGCCCCAGCATTTT.

The genes are TRBV9 and TRBJ2-2, with D maybe TRBD2 (5 bases). The CDR3 is 13 residues long. V was pared by 5 bases and J by 1 base, with 6 bases between. Germline values: CDR1 SGDLS, CDR2 YYNGEE. The chain's CDR3 is CASSRENTGELFF. The CDR3 DNA sequence: TGTGCCAGCAGTCGGGAGAACACCGGGGAGCTGTTTTTT. The full variable domain, in which reference TRBV9 and TRBJ2-2 provide the parts outside the CDR3, is DSGVTQTPKHLITATGQRVTLRCSPRSGDLSVYWYQQSLDQGLQFLIQYYNGEERAKGNILERFSAQQFPDLHSELNLSSLELGDSALYFCASSRENTGELFFGEGSRLTVL.

V is TRBV15 and J is TRBJ2-4; D remains unclear. The V gene lost 0 bases and the J gene lost 6 bases, with 15 bases spanning the gap. Germline CDR1 is LNHNV and CDR2 is YYDKDF (reference sequence). The CDR3 is 16 amino acids. The CDR3 DNA is TGTGCCACCAGCAGAGATCGGGTGACCCCGCCAAACATTCAGTACTTC. Translation: CATSRDRVTPPNIQYF. The entire variable domain, with the rest obtained from reference TRBV15 and TRBJ2-4, is as follows: DAMVIQNPRYQVTQFGKPVTLSCSQTLNHNVMYWYQQKSSQAPKLLFHYYDKDFNNEADTPDNFQSRRPNTSFCFLDIRSPGLGDTAMYLCATSRDRVTPPNIQYFGAGTRLSVL.

The chain uses TRBV19 and TRBJ2-1; 7 bases fit TRBD2. Trimming at V came to 7 bases and at J to 5 bases, leaving 11 bases not matched to a gene. The CDR3 sequence is 15 residues long. Germline V CDR1 and CDR2: LNHDA, SQIVND (reference sequence). The CDR3 sequence: CASKTGGSSHNEQFF. In DNA form, the CDR3 reads TGTGCCAGTAAGACGGGAGGATCGTCCCACAATGAGCAGTTCTTC.

J is TRBJ1-1 and V is TRBV12-3 or TRBV12-4; 8 positions agree with TRBD1. This CDR3 has 13 amino acids. V shed 6 bases, J shed 4 bases, and the junction held 4 bases outside the gene matches. The CDR3 DNA follows: TGTGCCAGCAGAAGAGGACAGGGCACTGAAGCTTTCTTT. This codes for CASRRGQGTEAFF.

The chain employs TRBV23-1 and TRBJ1-5; D uncertain. TRBV23-1 falls under the ORF class, with uncertain function. The CDR3 extends over 13 amino acids. V dropped 4 bases and J dropped 4 bases, with 8 bases sitting between them. The CDR3 reads CASSLGRNQPQHF. CDR3 nucleotides: TGCGCCAGCAGTCTGGGGAGAAATCAGCCCCAGCATTTT.

This clone has just a few counts. Here the CDR3 DNA reads TGTGCCAGCAGCCCGACAGGGCCCCAATACCAAGAGACCCAGTACTTC. Protein: CASSPTGPQYQETQYF. The chain joins TRBV7-6 to TRBJ2-5; 7 nucleotides line up with TRBD1. Trimming took 5 bases from V and 0 from J; bases not matched to a gene: 9. This CDR3 has 16 amino acids. Germline V lookup: CDR1 SGHVS, CDR2 FNYEAQ.

This chain uses TRBV19 with TRBJ2-3; a possible D gene is TRBD2 (6 bases). Per the germline V gene, CDR1 is LNHDA and CDR2 is SQIVND (reference sequence). This CDR3 region has 15 residues. Between the trimmed V and J ends, which lost 5 bases and 1 base, there was a span of 13 bases. As DNA, the CDR3 is TGTGCCAGTAGTCTTACTAGCCTTGGCACAGATACGCAGTATTTT. Residues: CASSLTSLGTDTQYF.

The chain recombines TRBV5-5 with TRBJ2-7; 8 bases map to TRBD1. The CDR3 loop spans 14 amino acids. Germline assignment: CDR1 SGHKS and CDR2 YYEKEE (reference sequence). V was clipped by 5 bases and J by 0 bases; unmatched bases: 4. Here the CDR3 reads CASRDQGASYEQYF. DNA of the CDR3: TGTGCCAGCAGAGATCAGGGGGCCTCCTACGAGCAGTACTTC. Full variable domain (remainder filled in from reference TRBV5-5 and TRBJ2-7): DAGVTQSPTHLIKTRGQQVTLRCSPISGHKSVSWYQQVLGQGPQFIFQYYEKEERGRGNFPDRFSARQFPNYSSELNVNALLLGDSALYLCASRDQGASYEQYFGPGTRLTVT.

The V and J genes are TRBV5-1 and TRBJ1-3; 12 nucleotides match TRBD1. The CDR3 is 16 residues long. Germline-derived CDR1 and CDR2 are SGHRS and YFSETQ. The J segment lost 4 bases and the V segment lost 3 bases, leaving 5 bases of the junction unmatched. The CDR3 DNA reads as TGCGCCAGCAGCTCCCGGGACAGGGGGCCCGGAAACACCATATATTTT. Its translation is CASSSRDRGPGNTIYF.

The rearrangement uses TRBV5-1 and TRBJ2-1, with 11 bases identical to TRBD2. The J segment lost 7 bases and the V segment lost 4 bases, leaving 7 bases of the junction unmatched. Germline CDR1 is SGHRS and CDR2 is YFSETQ. The CDR3 is 15 amino acids. The DNA for the CDR3 is TGCGCCAGCAGCGCCGCTAGCGGGGGGATTAATGAGCAGTTCTTC. Protein sequence: CASSAASGGINEQFF.

V and J are TRBV27 and TRBJ1-4; perhaps TRBD1 as D (5 bases). Germline CDR1 and CDR2: MNHEY and SMNVEV (reference sequence). This CDR3 region has 14 residues. V was pared by 3 bases and J by 8 bases, with 13 bases between. The CDR3 sequence: CASSFGGSREKLFF. The CDR3 DNA reads TGTGCCAGCAGTTTCGGGGGTTCTCGAGAAAAACTGTTTTTT.

V is TRBV18 and J is TRBJ1-2; 8 bases are a match to TRBD1. The CDR3 extends over 15 amino acids. Losses at the gene ends were 3 bases for V and 6 bases for J; bases not matched to a gene: 9. Per the germline V gene, CDR1 is KGHSH and CDR2 is LQKENI. Here the CDR3 reads CASSPGRTGQDGYTF. CDR3 nucleotide sequence: TGTGCCAGCTCACCTGGCCGGACAGGGCAGGATGGCTACACCTTC. Full variable domain (rest looked up from reference TRBV18 and TRBJ1-2): NAGVMQNPRHLVRRRGQEARLRCSPMKGHSHVYWYRQLPEEGLKFMVYLQKENIIDESGMPKERFSAEFPKEGPSILRIQQVVRGDSAAYFCASSPGRTGQDGYTFGSGTRLTVV.

The chain is built from TRBV5-1 and TRBJ1-4; D remains unclear. CDR3 size: 14 residues. V lost 4 bases to trimming and J lost 7 bases, with 14 bases between them. Per the germline V gene, CDR1 is SGHRS and CDR2 is YFSETQ. This CDR3 is CASSPFAGSEKLFF. The CDR3, as DNA: TGCGCCAGCAGCCCGTTCGCGGGGAGTGAAAAACTGTTTTTT. The whole variable domain, remainder taken from reference TRBV5-1 and TRBJ1-4, is KAGVTQTPRYLIKTRGQQVTLSCSPISGHRSVSWYQQTPGQGLQFLFEYFSETQRNKGNFPGRFSGRQFSNSRSEMNVSTLELGDSALYLCASSPFAGSEKLFFGSGTQLSVL.

This chain uses TRBV20-1 with TRBJ1-5; D might be TRBD1 (5 bases). The CDR3 totals 15 residues. V was trimmed by 3 bases and J by 2 bases, leaving 14 bases between them. Germline values: CDR1 DFQATT, CDR2 SNEGSKA (reference sequence). CDR3 region: CSASRGMMGNQPQHF. For the CDR3, the DNA is TGCAGTGCTAGTCGGGGGATGATGGGCAATCAGCCCCAGCATTTT.

This sequence joins TRBV2 and TRBJ2-1; tentative D call: TRBD2 (5 bases). Trimming cost V 6 bases and J 3 bases, with 9 bases left between them. From germline, CDR1 is SNHLY and CDR2 FYNNEI. There are 13 residues in the CDR3. The DNA for the CDR3 is TGTGCCAGCAGAATCACTAGCTACAATGAGCAGTTCTTC. Residues: CASRITSYNEQFF.